The sequence of this TCR beta chain was determined in a study of CDR3 diversity in severe acne (dated by TCRdb to between 2018 and 2021). The CDR3 numbers 9 residues from cysteine through phenylalanine. The CDR3 DNA has 27 bases and is translated from base 1. The germline V gene (reference sequence) specifies LNHNV as CDR1 and YYDKDF as CDR2. Cut back by 7 bases and 5 bases, the V and J ends lie 0 bases apart. Regarding this clonotype: There is no known antigen for this receptor. It has no much larger one-base neighbor in the sample; base qualities were not kept.

The method behind the library was PCR. For sequencing, an Illumina HiSeq 2000 was employed. TCRdb ran its own pipeline on the public reads, namely fastp trimming at Q25 and MiXCR clone calling, and kept in-frame beta chains. Entries that share a CDR3 protein sequence are merged under the most common genes and DNA. This sample lists more than 85,000 distinct CDR3 sequences; more than 45% were detected once. Clones ranked in the top ten supply 9.5% to 15% of the sample. The rearranged segments are TRBV15 and TRBJ1-5, with the D gene uncertain. The sequencing input was blood. This TCR derives from a male donor with acne. The DNA sequence is as follows: TGTGCCACCAATCAGCCCCAGCATTTT. Its protein product is CATNQPQHF.